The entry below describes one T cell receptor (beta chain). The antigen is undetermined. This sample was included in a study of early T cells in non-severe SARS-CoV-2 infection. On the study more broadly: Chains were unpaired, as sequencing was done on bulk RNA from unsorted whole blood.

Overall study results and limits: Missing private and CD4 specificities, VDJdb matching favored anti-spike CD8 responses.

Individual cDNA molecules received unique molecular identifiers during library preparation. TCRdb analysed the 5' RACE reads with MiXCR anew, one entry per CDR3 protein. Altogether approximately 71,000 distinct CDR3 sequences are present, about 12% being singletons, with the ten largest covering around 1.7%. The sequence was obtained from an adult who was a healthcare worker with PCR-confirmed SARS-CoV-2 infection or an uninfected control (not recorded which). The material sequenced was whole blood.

CDR3 coding DNA: TGTGCCTGGAGCCGTGTGGGGGGCCCCTACGAGCAGTACTTC. Encoded protein: CAWSRVGGPYEQYF. The chain is built from TRBV30 and TRBJ2-7, with D perhaps given as TRBD1 or TRBD2 (6 bases each). Germline V gene data show CDR1 as GTSNPN and CDR2 as SVGIG (reference sequence). The V end lost 3 bases, the J end lost 2 bases, and 14 bases lay between the germline ends. This CDR3 is built from 14 residues.